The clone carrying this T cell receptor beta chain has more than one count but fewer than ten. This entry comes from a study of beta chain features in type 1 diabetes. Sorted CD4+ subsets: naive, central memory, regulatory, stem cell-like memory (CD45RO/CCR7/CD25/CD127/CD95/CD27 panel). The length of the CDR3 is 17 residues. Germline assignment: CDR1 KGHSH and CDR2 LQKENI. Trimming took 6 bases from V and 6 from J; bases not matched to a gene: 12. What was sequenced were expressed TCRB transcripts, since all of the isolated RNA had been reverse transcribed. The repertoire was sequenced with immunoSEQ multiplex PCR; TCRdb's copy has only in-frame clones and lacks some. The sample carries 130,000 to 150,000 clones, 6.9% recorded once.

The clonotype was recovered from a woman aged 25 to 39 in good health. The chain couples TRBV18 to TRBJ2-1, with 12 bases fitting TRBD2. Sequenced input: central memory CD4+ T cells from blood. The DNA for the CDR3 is TGTGCCAGCTCGCCCGGGACTAGCGGGCGCGGGGGCAATGAGCAGTTCTTC. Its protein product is CASSPGTSGRGGNEQFF.